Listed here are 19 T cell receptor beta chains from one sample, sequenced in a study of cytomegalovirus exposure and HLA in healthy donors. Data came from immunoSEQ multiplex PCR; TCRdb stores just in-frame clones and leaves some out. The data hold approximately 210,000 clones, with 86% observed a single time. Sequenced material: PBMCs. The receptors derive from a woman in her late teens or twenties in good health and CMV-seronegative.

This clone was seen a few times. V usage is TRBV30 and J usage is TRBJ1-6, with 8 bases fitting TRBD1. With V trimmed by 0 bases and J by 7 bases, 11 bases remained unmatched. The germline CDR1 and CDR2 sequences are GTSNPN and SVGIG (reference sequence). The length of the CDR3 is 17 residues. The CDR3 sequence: CAWSVRTGLTRNSPLHF. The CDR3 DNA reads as TGTGCCTGGAGTGTACGGACAGGGCTAACACGGAATTCACCCCTCCACTTT.

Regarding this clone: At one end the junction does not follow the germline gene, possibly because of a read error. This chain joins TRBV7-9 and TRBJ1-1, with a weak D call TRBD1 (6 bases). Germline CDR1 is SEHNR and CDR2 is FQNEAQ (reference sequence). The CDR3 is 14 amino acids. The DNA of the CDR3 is TGTGCCAGCAGCGTAGCAGGGGTAGATACTGAAGCTTTCTTT. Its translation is CASSVAGVDTEAFF.

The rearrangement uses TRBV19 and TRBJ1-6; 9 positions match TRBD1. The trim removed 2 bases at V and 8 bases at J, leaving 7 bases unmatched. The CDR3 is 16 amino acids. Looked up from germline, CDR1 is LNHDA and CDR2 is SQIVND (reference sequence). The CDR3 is CASSILQGARDSPLHF. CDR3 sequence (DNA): TGTGCCAGTAGTATACTACAGGGGGCGCGAGATTCACCCCTCCACTTT.

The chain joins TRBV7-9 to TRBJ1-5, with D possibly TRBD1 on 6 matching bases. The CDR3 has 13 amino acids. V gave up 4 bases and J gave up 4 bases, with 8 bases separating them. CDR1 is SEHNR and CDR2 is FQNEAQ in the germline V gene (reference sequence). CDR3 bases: TGTGCCAGCAGCTACGACAGGAATCAGCCCCAGCATTTT. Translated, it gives CASSYDRNQPQHF.

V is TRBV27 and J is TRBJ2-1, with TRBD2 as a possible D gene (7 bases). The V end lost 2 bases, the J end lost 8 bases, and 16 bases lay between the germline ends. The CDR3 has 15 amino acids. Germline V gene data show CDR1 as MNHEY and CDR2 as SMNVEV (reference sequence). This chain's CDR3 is CASSLRGGASYEQFF. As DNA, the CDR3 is TGTGCCAGCAGTTTAAGGGGGGGGGCCTCATATGAGCAGTTCTTC.

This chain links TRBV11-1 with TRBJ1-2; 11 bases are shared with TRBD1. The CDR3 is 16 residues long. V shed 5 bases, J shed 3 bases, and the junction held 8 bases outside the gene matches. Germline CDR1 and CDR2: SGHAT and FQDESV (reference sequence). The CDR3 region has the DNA TGTGCCAGCAGCCCGACAGGACAGGGGGCTTACTATGGCTACACCTTC. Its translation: CASSPTGQGAYYGYTF.

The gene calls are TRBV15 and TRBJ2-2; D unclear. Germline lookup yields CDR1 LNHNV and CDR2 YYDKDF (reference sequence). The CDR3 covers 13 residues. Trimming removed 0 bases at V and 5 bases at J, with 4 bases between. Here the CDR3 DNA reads TGTGCCACCAGCAGAGATCTGACCGGGGAGCTGTTTTTT. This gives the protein CATSRDLTGELFF. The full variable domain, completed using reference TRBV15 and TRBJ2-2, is DAMVIQNPRYQVTQFGKPVTLSCSQTLNHNVMYWYQQKSSQAPKLLFHYYDKDFNNEADTPDNFQSRRPNTSFCFLDIRSPGLGDTAMYLCATSRDLTGELFFGEGSRLTVL.

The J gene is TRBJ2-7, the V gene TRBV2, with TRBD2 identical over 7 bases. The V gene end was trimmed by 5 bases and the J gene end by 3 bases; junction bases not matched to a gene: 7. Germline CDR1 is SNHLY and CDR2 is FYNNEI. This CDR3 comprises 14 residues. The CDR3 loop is CASSPDGGIYEQYF. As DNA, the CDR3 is TGTGCCAGCAGTCCTGACGGGGGGATCTACGAGCAGTACTTC.

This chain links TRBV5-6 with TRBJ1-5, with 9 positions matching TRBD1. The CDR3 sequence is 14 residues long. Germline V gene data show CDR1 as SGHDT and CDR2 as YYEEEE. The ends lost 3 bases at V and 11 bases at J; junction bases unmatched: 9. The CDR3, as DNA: TGTGCCAGCAGCTCGGGGGGACAGGGACAATCCCAGCATTTT. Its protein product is CASSSGGQGQSQHF.

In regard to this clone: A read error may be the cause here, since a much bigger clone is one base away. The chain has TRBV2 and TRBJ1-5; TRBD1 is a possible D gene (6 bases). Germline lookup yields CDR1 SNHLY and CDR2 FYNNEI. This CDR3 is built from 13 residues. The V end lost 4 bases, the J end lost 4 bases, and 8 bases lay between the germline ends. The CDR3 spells CASSGQENQPQHF. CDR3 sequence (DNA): TGTGCCAGCAGTGGACAGGAGAATCAGCCCCAGCATTTT.

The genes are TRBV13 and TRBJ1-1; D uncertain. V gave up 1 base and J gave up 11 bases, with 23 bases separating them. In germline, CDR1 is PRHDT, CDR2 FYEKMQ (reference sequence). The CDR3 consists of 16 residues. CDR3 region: CASSLVTERFMKFAFF. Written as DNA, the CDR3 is TGTGCCAGCAGCTTAGTTACGGAGCGGTTCATGAAGTTTGCTTTCTTT. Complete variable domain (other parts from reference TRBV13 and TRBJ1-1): AAGVIQSPRHLIKEKRETATLKCYPIPRHDTVYWYQQGPGQDPQFLISFYEKMQSDKGSIPDRFSAQQFSDYHSELNMSSLELGDSALYFCASSLVTERFMKFAFFGQGTRLTVV.

CDR3 sequence: CAITPSGNTEAFF. The CDR3 DNA is TGTGCCATCACCCCGTCGGGAAACACTGAAGCTTTCTTT. This sequence joins TRBV10-3 and TRBJ1-1; D call uncertain. The CDR3 sequence is 13 residues long. Trimming took off 7 bases at V and 2 bases at J, with 11 bases between the two ends. Germline assignment: CDR1 ENHRY and CDR2 SYGVKD.

The DNA for the CDR3 is TGTGCCAGCAGTGATTCGCTAATGTGGGAAAAACTGTTTTTT. This gives the protein CASSDSLMWEKLFF. The V and J genes are TRBV28 and TRBJ1-4; D unclear. The CDR3 covers 14 residues. CDR1 is MDHEN, CDR2 SYDVKM, per germline. Trimming removed 5 bases from V and 8 bases from J, with 15 bases in between. Full variable domain (missing parts from reference TRBV28 and TRBJ1-4): DVKVTQSSRYLVKRTGEKVFLECVQDMDHENMFWYRQDPGLGLRLIYFSYDVKMKEKGDIPEGYSVSREKKERFSLILESASTNQTSMYLCASSDSLMWEKLFFGSGTQLSVL.

Here the CDR3 reads CASSPQTGAIVPEAFF. CDR3 in DNA: TGTGCCAGTAGCCCCCAGACAGGGGCTATTGTCCCTGAAGCTTTCTTT. The chain recombines TRBV19 with TRBJ1-1; 8 bases match TRBD1. The CDR3 loop spans 16 amino acids. Germline V CDR1 and CDR2: LNHDA, SQIVND (reference sequence). J was trimmed by 6 bases and V by 6 bases; bases with no gene match: 15.

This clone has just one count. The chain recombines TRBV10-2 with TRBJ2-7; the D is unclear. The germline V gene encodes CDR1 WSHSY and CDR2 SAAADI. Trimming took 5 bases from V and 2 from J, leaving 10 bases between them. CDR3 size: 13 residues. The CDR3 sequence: CASSILPTYEQYF. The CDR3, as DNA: TGCGCCAGCAGTATTTTACCTACCTACGAGCAGTACTTC.

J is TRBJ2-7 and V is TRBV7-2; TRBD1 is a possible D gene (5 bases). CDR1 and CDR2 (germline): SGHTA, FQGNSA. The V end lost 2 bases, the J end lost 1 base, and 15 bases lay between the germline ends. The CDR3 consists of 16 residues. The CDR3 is CASSLFRVGVSYEQYF. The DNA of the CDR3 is TGTGCCAGCAGCTTATTCAGGGTAGGAGTTTCCTACGAGCAGTACTTC.

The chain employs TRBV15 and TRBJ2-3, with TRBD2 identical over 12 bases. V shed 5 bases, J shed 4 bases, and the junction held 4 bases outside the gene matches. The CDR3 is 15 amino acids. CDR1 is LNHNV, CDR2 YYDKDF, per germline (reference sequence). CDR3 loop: CATSSGTSGPDTQYF. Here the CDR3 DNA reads TGTGCCACCAGCTCCGGGACTAGCGGGCCAGATACGCAGTATTTT.

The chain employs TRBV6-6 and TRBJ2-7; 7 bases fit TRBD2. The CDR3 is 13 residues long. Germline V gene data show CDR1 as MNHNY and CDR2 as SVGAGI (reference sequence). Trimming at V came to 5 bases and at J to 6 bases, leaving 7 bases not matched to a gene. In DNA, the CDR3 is TGTGCCAGCAGTCGAGGACTAGACGGCGAGCAGTACTTC. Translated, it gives CASSRGLDGEQYF.

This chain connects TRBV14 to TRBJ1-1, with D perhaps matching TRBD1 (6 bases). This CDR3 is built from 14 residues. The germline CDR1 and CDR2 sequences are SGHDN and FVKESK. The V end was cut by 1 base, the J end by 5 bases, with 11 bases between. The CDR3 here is CASSQAGARTEAFF. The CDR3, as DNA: TGTGCCAGCAGCCAAGCAGGGGCTCGGACTGAAGCTTTCTTT.